This record concerns one TCR beta chain sequence. Its antigen remains unidentified. Random-hexamer reverse transcription was applied to about 0.5 to 1 ug RNA. An immunoSEQ multiplex PCR amplified TCR beta CDR3 over 54 Vbeta and 13 Jbeta. TCRdb recomputed calls from the immunoSEQ multiplex PCR reads with MiXCR, one row per CDR3 protein. The data show roughly 200,000 distinct CDR3 sequences, roughly 95% seen once. This record comes from a study of CD8 T cells in Susac syndrome. Study outcomes and limitations: Individuals included in the TCR sequencing and HLA analysis were acknowledged by the study to be relatively few in number.

Sequencing of TCR beta drew on CD8+ and CD4+ T cells from blood. The authors negatively isolated CD8+ and CD4+ T cells and FACS-enriched TEMRA cells. Trimming cost V 6 bases and J 0 bases; bases outside gene matches: 6. This CDR3 spans 15 amino acids. The TCR originated in a human donor in good health. The material sequenced was CD4+ T cells from PBMCs. The chain has TRBV12-3 or TRBV12-4 and TRBJ1-2; 8 bases align to TRBD1. The CDR3 bases are TGTGCCAGCAGGAGGACAGGGCTTCCTAACTATGGCTACACCTTC. It codes for CASRRTGLPNYGYTF.